This is a list of T cell receptor beta chains from one sample in a study of OX40 agonist ivuxolimab in advanced cancers. TCRdb's table, derived via immunoSEQ multiplex PCR, lists solely in-frame clones and lacks some. Of 25,000 to 30,000 clones listed, roughly 90% are singletons. The source was CD4+ or CD8+ T cells sorted from blood, collected in a trial of the OX40 agonist ivuxolimab. Receptors originate from an adult with an advanced solid tumor such as melanoma, head and neck, liver or kidney cancer. The CDR3 runs from the conserved cysteine through the conserved F or W. A D gene is named only where the DNA matches it firmly. Only part of the rows carry a size: once, few, many, or a class if the clone is expanded.

CDR3 DNA	CDR3 protein	J gene	V gene	clone size	D gene
TGTGCCAGTAGTATGGGACTAGCGGGAGTTATGAATGAGCAGTTCTTC	CASSMGLAGVMNEQFF	TRBJ2-1	TRBV19	NA	TRBD2
TGTGCCTGGAGTGTCGGCTTGAACACTGAAGCTTTCTTT	CAWSVGLNTEAFF	TRBJ1-1	TRBV30	few	NA
TGTGCCAGCAGTGAACAACCGTCGGCCTATGGCTACACCTTC	CASSEQPSAYGYTF	TRBJ1-2	TRBV25-1	NA	NA
TGTGCCTGGAGTGTCTCTTACGAGCAGTACTTC	CAWSVSYEQYF	TRBJ2-7	TRBV30	NA	NA
TGTGCCAGCAGCTTAGAACCTCTTAGCGGGAGGGCCAAGAATGAGCAGTTCTTC	CASSLEPLSGRAKNEQFF	TRBJ2-1	TRBV7-9	NA	TRBD2
TGTGCCAGCAGTTTAGCGGGGCCCTACGAGCAGTACTTC	CASSLAGPYEQYF	TRBJ2-7	TRBV28	NA	NA
TGTGCCAGCAGACTCTCCCCAGGGGAATATAGCAATCAGCCCCAGCATTTT	CASRLSPGEYSNQPQHF	TRBJ1-5	TRBV2	once	NA
TGTGCCAGCAGCTTATACAGCTACGAGCAGTACTTC	CASSLYSYEQYF	TRBJ2-7	TRBV7-9	NA	NA
TGTGCCATCAGGAGGGGGACTAGCGGGAGTATGGATGAGCAGTTCTTC	CAIRRGTSGSMDEQFF	TRBJ2-1	TRBV10-3	NA	TRBD2
TGTGCCAGCAGTTCCGTAGCGGGAGGGAGTCCGGAGACCCAGTACTTC	CASSSVAGGSPETQYF	TRBJ2-5	TRBV5-6	NA	TRBD2
TGTGCCAGCAGCTTGTCCCCGGGAGGGGAAAATGAGCAGTTCTTC	CASSLSPGGENEQFF	TRBJ2-1	TRBV5-6	once	TRBD2